Below, 16 T cell receptor beta chains from the same sample are listed, as sequenced in a study of T cell responses to AZD1222 COVID-19 vaccine. This table comes from immunoSEQ multiplex PCR, and its TCRdb copy is limited to in-frame clones, with some not included. This table has some 150,000 clones, about 92% appearing once. The sample here was peripheral blood, taken on day 0 of AZD1222 vaccination. The source of these receptors is an adult in good health.

The rearrangement joins TRBV7-8 to TRBJ2-3; D perhaps matches TRBD2 (6 bases). Trimming took 5 bases from V and 0 from J, leaving 12 bases between them. Germline V gene lookup returns CDR1 SGHVS and CDR2 FQNEAQ. CDR3 length: 15 residues. The DNA for the CDR3 is TGTGCCAGCAGCCACCGGAGGGGTAGCACAGATACGCAGTATTTT. Translation gives CASSHRRGSTDTQYF.

The chain combines TRBV27 with TRBJ2-5, with 11 bases fitting TRBD2. Germline V gene data show CDR1 as MNHEY and CDR2 as SMNVEV (reference sequence). V lost 3 bases and J lost 2; bases outside the gene matches: 5. The length of the CDR3 is 16 residues. In DNA, the CDR3 is TGTGCCAGCAGTTTTTCCCGACTAGCGGGGCAAGAGACCCAGTACTTC. This sequence encodes CASSFSRLAGQETQYF.

V and J are TRBV2 and TRBJ2-3; D not resolved. Trimming pared 1 base from V and 2 bases from J, leaving 7 bases between. The CDR3 is made up of 14 amino acids. CDR1 and CDR2 from the germline V gene are SNHLY and FYNNEI. CDR3 bases: TGTGCCAGCAGTGAAGTAAGGGCCACAGATACGCAGTATTTT. This translates into CASSEVRATDTQYF. The full variable domain, in which reference TRBV2 and TRBJ2-3 provide the parts outside the CDR3, is EPEVTQTPSHQVTQMGQEVILRCVPISNHLYFYWYRQILGQKVEFLVSFYNNEISEKSEIFDDQFSVERPDGSNFTLKIRSTKLEDSAMYFCASSEVRATDTQYFGPGTRLTVL.

V usage is TRBV6-5 and J usage is TRBJ2-7, with D unresolved. The V end was cut by 10 bases, the J end by 4 bases, with 8 bases between. CDR3 length equals 10 residues. CDR1 and CDR2 (germline): MNHEY, SVGAGI. CDR3 region: CATGRYEQYF. The CDR3 coding sequence is TGTGCCACCGGACGATACGAGCAGTACTTC.

This chain connects TRBV18 to TRBJ2-7; 7 bases line up with TRBD2. Germline CDR1 is KGHSH and CDR2 is LQKENI. The CDR3 loop spans 16 amino acids. The J segment lost 4 bases and the V segment lost 1 base, leaving 10 bases of the junction unmatched. Here the CDR3 reads CASSPQKGRELYEQYF. The CDR3 bases are TGTGCCAGCTCACCACAGAAGGGGAGGGAACTGTACGAGCAGTACTTC. The complete variable domain, with remaining parts taken from reference TRBV18 and TRBJ2-7, reads NAGVMQNPRHLVRRRGQEARLRCSPMKGHSHVYWYRQLPEEGLKFMVYLQKENIIDESGMPKERFSAEFPKEGPSILRIQQVVRGDSAAYFCASSPQKGRELYEQYFGPGTRLTVT.

The V call is TRBV5-8, the J call TRBJ1-5; TRBD1 matches at 8 bases. The CDR3 is made up of 15 amino acids. Germline values: CDR1 SGHTS, CDR2 YDEGEE. The junction had 2 bases not matched to a gene; V was cut back by 1 base and J by 2 bases. The CDR3 spells CASSLYRGGNQPQHF. The CDR3 DNA reads TGTGCCAGCAGCTTGTACAGGGGGGGCAATCAGCCCCAGCATTTT.

The chain joins TRBV5-8 to TRBJ1-6; D is uncertain. Germline values: CDR1 SGHTS, CDR2 YDEGEE. This CDR3 has 14 residues. V was pared by 1 base and J by 7 bases, with 9 bases between. The CDR3: CASSLSPGNSPLHF. CDR3 in DNA: TGTGCCAGCAGCTTGTCCCCCGGAAATTCACCCCTCCACTTT.

V gene TRBV11-3 combines with J gene TRBJ1-2, with D uncertain. The CDR3 has 13 amino acids. Between the trimmed V and J ends, which lost 6 bases and 6 bases, there was a span of 14 bases. CDR1 SGHNT and CDR2 YENEEA come from the germline V gene. The CDR3 sequence is CASSGLPGDGYTF. The CDR3 DNA reads as TGTGCCAGCAGTGGTCTACCAGGCGATGGCTACACCTTC.

The J gene is TRBJ1-1, the V gene TRBV25-1; no reliable D call. Germline V CDR1 and CDR2: MGHDK, SYGVNS. The V end lost 0 bases, the J end lost 11 bases, and 13 bases lay between the germline ends. This CDR3 is 13 amino acids long. The CDR3 sequence is CASSEYSWQTAFF. The DNA for the CDR3 is TGTGCCAGCAGTGAATATTCGTGGCAGACGGCTTTCTTT.

The J gene is TRBJ1-5, the V gene TRBV7-2; no clear D gene. V was cut by 4 bases and J by 4 bases, with 8 bases left in between. Germline V gene data show CDR1 as SGHTA and CDR2 as FQGNSA. The CDR3 contains 13 residues. The CDR3: CASSSEGNQPQHF. CDR3 coding DNA: TGTGCCAGCAGCTCCGAGGGTAATCAGCCCCAGCATTTT. The full variable domain, with the rest looked up from reference TRBV7-2 and TRBJ1-5, is GAGVSQSPSNKVTEKGKDVELRCDPISGHTALYWYRQSLGQGLEFLIYFQGNSAPDKSGLPSDRFSAERTGGSVSTLTIQRTQQEDSAVYLCASSSEGNQPQHFGDGTRLSIL.

The chain uses TRBV4-3 and TRBJ1-5; D gene uncertain. V was pared by 2 bases and J by 5 bases, with 7 bases between. The germline V gene encodes CDR1 LGHNA and CDR2 YSLEER. The CDR3 spans 13 residues. CDR3 sequence: CASSQNLDQPQHF. The CDR3, as DNA: TGCGCCAGCAGCCAAAACCTAGATCAGCCCCAGCATTTT.

The chain is built from TRBV19 and TRBJ1-6; D ambiguous. CDR3 length: 15 residues. Trimming cost V 3 bases and J 4 bases, with 10 bases left between them. Germline-derived CDR1 and CDR2 are LNHDA and SQIVND (reference sequence). The CDR3, as DNA: TGTGCCAGTAGTATGGATAGGCCATATAATTCACCCCTCCACTTT. This encodes CASSMDRPYNSPLHF.

The chain is built from TRBV9 and TRBJ2-7, with TRBD1 identical over 9 bases. This CDR3 comprises 18 residues. With 3 bases clipped from V and 3 bases from J, the junction kept 16 bases outside the gene matches. Germline-derived CDR1 and CDR2 are SGDLS and YYNGEE. Here the CDR3 reads CASSATPEPLTGGYEQYF. Written as DNA, the CDR3 is TGTGCCAGCAGCGCGACCCCGGAGCCATTGACAGGGGGCTACGAGCAGTACTTC.

The CDR3 DNA is TGTGCCAGCAGTTACTCTCCCGGGACAGGGTCCTTGGAGCAGTACTTC. It encodes CASSYSPGTGSLEQYF. The rearrangement joins TRBV6-2 or TRBV6-3 to TRBJ2-7; 9 bases fit TRBD1. The CDR3 runs 16 residues. Germline assignment: CDR1 MNHEY and CDR2 SVGEGT. V lost 0 bases to trimming and J lost 7 bases; unmatched junction nucleotides: 10.

The rearrangement joins TRBV15 to TRBJ2-1; 13 bases match TRBD2. The germline V gene has CDR1 LNHNV and CDR2 YYDKDF (reference sequence). The V gene end was trimmed by 2 bases and the J gene end by 7 bases; junction bases not matched to a gene: 2. There are 15 residues in the CDR3. The CDR3 nucleotides are TGTGCCACCAGCAGACTGACTAGCGGGGGGAATGAGCAGTTCTTC. It is translated as CATSRLTSGGNEQFF.

V gene TRBV19 combines with J gene TRBJ1-4, with D tentatively TRBD1 (5 bases). Germline loops: CDR1 LNHDA, CDR2 SQIVND (reference sequence). This CDR3 contains 16 residues. Trimming took off 3 bases at V and 4 bases at J, with 15 bases between the two ends. The DNA for the CDR3 is TGTGCCAGTAGTATCATCGGGGACGGTTATAATGAAAAACTGTTTTTT. Its protein is CASSIIGDGYNEKLFF.